The TCR beta chain described here comes from a study of T-cell reconstitution after alpha-beta-depleted transplantation in children. General observations from the study: Two months or so post-transplant, alpha-beta T cells reportedly derived from several hundred expanded graft clones. A year had passed since transplant, and T-cell counts and diversity by then came mostly from newly produced T cells.

In the case of this clonotype: The antigen remains undetermined.

The library targeted TCRbeta and was prepared with unique molecular identifiers. TCRdb re-called the PCR reads with MiXCR, one entry per CDR3 protein. Of about 440,000 distinct CDR3 sequences in the sample, roughly 43% were seen once. This clonotype originated in a girl aged 2-10 years with aplastic anemia, due to receive a stem cell transplant. The input for sequencing was PBMCs, taken before TCRalphabeta/CD19-depleted stem cell transplant.

The CDR3 sequence is CASSPAGEVTGELFF. Here the CDR3 DNA reads TGTGCCAGCAGCCCAGCCGGAGAGGTCACCGGGGAGCTGTTTTTT. The rearrangement links TRBV6-1 to TRBJ2-2; unclear D gene. Trimming took off 6 bases at V and 4 bases at J, with 15 bases between the two ends. The CDR3 covers 15 residues. Germline loops: CDR1 MNHNS, CDR2 SASEGT.